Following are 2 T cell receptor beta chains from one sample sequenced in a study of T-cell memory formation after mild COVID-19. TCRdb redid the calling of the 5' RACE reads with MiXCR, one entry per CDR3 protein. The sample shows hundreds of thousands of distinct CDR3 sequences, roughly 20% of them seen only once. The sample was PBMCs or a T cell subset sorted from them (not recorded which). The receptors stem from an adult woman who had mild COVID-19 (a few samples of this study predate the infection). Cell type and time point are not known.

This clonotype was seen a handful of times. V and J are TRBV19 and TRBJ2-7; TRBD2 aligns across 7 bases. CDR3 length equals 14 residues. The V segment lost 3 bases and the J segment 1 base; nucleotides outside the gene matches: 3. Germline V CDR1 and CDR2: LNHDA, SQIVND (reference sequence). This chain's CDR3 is CASSIPGGSYEQYF. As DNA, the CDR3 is TGTGCCAGTAGTATTCCCGGGGGGTCCTACGAGCAGTACTTC.

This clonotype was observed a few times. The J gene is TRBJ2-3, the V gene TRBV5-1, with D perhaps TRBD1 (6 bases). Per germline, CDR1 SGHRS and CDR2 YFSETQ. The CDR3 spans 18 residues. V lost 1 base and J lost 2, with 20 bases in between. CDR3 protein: CASSLSGGLSTITDTQYF. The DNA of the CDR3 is TGCGCCAGCAGCTTGTCTGGGGGCTTGTCCACCATCACAGATACGCAGTATTTT.